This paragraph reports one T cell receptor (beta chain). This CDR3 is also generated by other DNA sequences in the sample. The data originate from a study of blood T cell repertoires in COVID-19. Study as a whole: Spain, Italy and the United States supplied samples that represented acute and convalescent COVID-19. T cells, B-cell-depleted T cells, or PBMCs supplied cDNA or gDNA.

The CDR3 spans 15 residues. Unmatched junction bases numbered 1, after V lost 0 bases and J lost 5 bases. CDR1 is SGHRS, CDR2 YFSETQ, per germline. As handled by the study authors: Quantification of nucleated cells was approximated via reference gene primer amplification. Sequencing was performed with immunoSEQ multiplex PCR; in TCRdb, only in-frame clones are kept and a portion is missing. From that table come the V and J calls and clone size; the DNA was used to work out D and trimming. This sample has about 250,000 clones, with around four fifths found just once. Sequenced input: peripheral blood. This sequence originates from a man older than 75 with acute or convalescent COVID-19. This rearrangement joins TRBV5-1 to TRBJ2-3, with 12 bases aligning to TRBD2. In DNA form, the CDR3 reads TGCGCCAGCAGCTTGGGACTAGCGGGAGTAGATACGCAGTATTTT. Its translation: CASSLGLAGVDTQYF. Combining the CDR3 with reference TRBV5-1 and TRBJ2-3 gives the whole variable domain KAGVTQTPRYLIKTRGQQVTLSCSPISGHRSVSWYQQTPGQGLQFLFEYFSETQRNKGNFPGRFSGRQFSNSRSEMNVSTLELGDSALYLCASSLGLAGVDTQYFGPGTRLTVL.